This T cell receptor beta chain originates from a study of control samples from healthy donors and cancer patients. Some clones are missing from TCRdb's copy, which holds only in-frame ones; the method was immunoSEQ multiplex PCR. This sample has around 58,000 clones; about 96% occur once, and the top ten carry less than 1.1%. CDR3 length: 11 residues. Germline CDR1 is DFQATT and CDR2 is SNEGSKA (reference sequence). V gave up 8 bases and J gave up 7 bases, with 14 bases separating them. J is TRBJ2-5 and V is TRBV20-1, with D perhaps TRBD2 (6 bases). Sequenced: blood. This receptor was obtained from a woman under 30 in good health. CDR3 in DNA: TGCAGTTCGGGAGAGCCGGGGACCCAGTACTTC. It translates to CSSGEPGTQYF.